The 14 T cell receptor beta chains listed next were all sequenced from one sample in a study of breast tumors, draining lymph nodes, adjacent tissues. A single record per CDR3 protein comes from TCRdb applying MiXCR to the multiplex PCR reads. The data show about 110,000 distinct CDR3 sequences, about 30% seen once. Samples came from axillary lymph nodes draining the breast cancer. The sequencing input was axillary lymph node tissue. Receptors were obtained from a female donor with breast cancer. Some clones in this sample may be carry-over from other donors' samples.

The V and J genes are TRBV7-9 and TRBJ2-2; tentative D call: TRBD1 (6 bases). The CDR3 covers 17 residues. V was trimmed by 5 bases and J by 0 bases, leaving 16 bases between them. Germline lookup yields CDR1 SEHNR and CDR2 FQNEAQ (reference sequence). The CDR3 loop reads CASSVVVGTSNTGELFF. In DNA, the CDR3 is TGTGCCAGCAGCGTCGTCGTTGGGACATCGAACACCGGGGAGCTGTTTTTT. Based on the CDR3 plus reference TRBV7-9 and TRBJ2-2, the full variable domain is DTGVSQNPRHKITKRGQNVTFRCDPISEHNRLYWYRQTLGQGPEFLTYFQNEAQLEKSRLLSDRFSAERPKGSFSTLEIQRTEQGDSAMYLCASSVVVGTSNTGELFFGEGSRLTVL.

Note on this clonotype: A junction end diverges from the germline sequence, so it may reflect a read error. In nucleotides, the CDR3 is TGCGCCAGCAGCTTCACTAGCGGGTGGATATACGAGCGGTACTTC. Encoded protein: CASSFTSGWIYERYF. V usage is TRBV3-1 and J usage is TRBJ2-7; TRBD2 matches at 9 bases. The germline V gene encodes CDR1 LGHDT and CDR2 YNNKEL (reference sequence). The CDR3 sequence is 15 residues long.

A word on this clonotype: A clone one base away is much larger, so this may be a read error. The chain carries TRBV28 and TRBJ1-2; 10 nucleotides line up with TRBD1. Germline assignment: CDR1 MDHEN and CDR2 SYDVKM. J gave up 8 bases and V 10 bases, and 19 bases lay outside the gene matches. This CDR3 comprises 16 residues. Here the CDR3 reads CANRQRPGQGNLGYTF. The DNA of the CDR3 is TGTGCCAACAGACAGAGACCGGGACAGGGGAATCTGGGCTACACCTTC.

This clonotype was observed at least ten times. J is TRBJ2-1 and V is TRBV5-8; TRBD2 is a possible D gene (5 bases). There are 15 residues in the CDR3. From germline, CDR1 is SGHTS and CDR2 YDEGEE. The ends were cut back, 4 bases at V and 0 bases at J, with 11 bases in the middle. CDR3 DNA sequence: TGTGCCAGCAGCCGGCGGAGCGGCTCCTACAATGAGCAGTTCTTC. Its protein product is CASSRRSGSYNEQFF.

This clonotype was observed many times. V gene TRBV6-6 combines with J gene TRBJ1-4; no reliable D call. Between the trimmed V and J ends, which lost 2 bases and 5 bases, there was a span of 9 bases. The CDR3 extends over 14 amino acids. Germline V gene lookup returns CDR1 MNHNY and CDR2 SVGAGI (reference sequence). The CDR3, as DNA: TGTGCCAGCAGTTACGGCAGCCTAAATGAAAAACTGTTTTTT. Translating it yields CASSYGSLNEKLFF.

This clonotype was detected ten times or more. The chain employs TRBV5-1 and TRBJ2-2; D is unclear. Trimming pared 0 bases from V and 2 bases from J, leaving 11 bases between. CDR3 length equals 16 residues. Per the germline V gene, CDR1 is SGHRS and CDR2 is YFSETQ. CDR3: CASSLGLGKNTGELFF. CDR3 sequence (DNA): TGCGCCAGCAGCTTGGGTCTAGGTAAAAACACCGGGGAGCTGTTTTTT.

This clonotype has a handful of counts. The V gene is TRBV5-1, the J gene TRBJ2-5; D call uncertain. Germline CDR1 reads SGHRS; CDR2 reads YFSETQ. This CDR3 is 14 amino acids long. V lost 2 bases to trimming and J lost 8 bases, with 16 bases between them. In DNA, the CDR3 is TGCGCCAGCAGCTTAAACCGTCTCCCAGACACCCAGTACTTC. Translated: CASSLNRLPDTQYF.

This clonotype was picked up many times. The rearrangement links TRBV6-6 to TRBJ2-3, with TRBD2 identical over 7 bases. The germline gives CDR1 MNHNY, CDR2 SVGAGI (reference sequence). After removal of 6 bases from V and 1 base from J, the junction contained 10 bases not matched to a gene. The CDR3 spans 16 residues. The CDR3 loop is CASSLLGGRGTDTQYF. The DNA of the CDR3 is TGTGCCAGCAGCCTCCTGGGGGGGAGAGGCACAGATACGCAGTATTTT.

This clonotype came up many times. The J gene is TRBJ2-1, the V gene TRBV19; the match to TRBD2 covers 8 bases. V was pared by 5 bases and J by 7 bases, with 4 bases of the junction left unmatched. This CDR3 contains 13 residues. CDR1 is LNHDA and CDR2 is SQIVND in the germline V gene (reference sequence). The CDR3 coding sequence is TGTGCCAGTAGTGTCGGGGGGGGGAATGAGCAGTTCTTC. Residues: CASSVGGGNEQFF.

This clonotype was counted ten times or more. The chain carries TRBV7-3 and TRBJ2-6; no clear D gene. Trimming left V 5 bases short and J 2 bases short, with 10 bases between. The CDR3 runs 15 residues. Per germline, CDR1 SGHTA and CDR2 FQGTGA. The CDR3 coding sequence is TGTGCCAGCAGCCCCCTGCATGCTGGGGCCAACGTCCTGACTTTC. Translation: CASSPLHAGANVLTF.

The chain is built from TRBV7-9 and TRBJ2-1, with TRBD2 matching over 11 bases. The germline V gene encodes CDR1 SEHNR and CDR2 FQNEAQ (reference sequence). Trimming at V came to 2 bases and at J to 6 bases, leaving 6 bases not matched to a gene. This CDR3 contains 16 residues. CDR3 protein: CASSLLAGGVINEQFF. DNA of the CDR3: TGTGCCAGCAGCTTACTAGCGGGGGGTGTAATCAATGAGCAGTTCTTC.

Concerning this clonotype itself: Given a much more abundant clone one base away, this may be a read error. The gene calls are TRBV20-1 and TRBJ2-5; 7 bases are shared with TRBD2. J lost 7 bases, V lost 6 bases, and 14 bases had no gene match. Germline lookup yields CDR1 DFQATT and CDR2 SNEGSKA (reference sequence). The CDR3 has 14 residues. CDR3 loop: CSAREGRVGTTQYF. CDR3 DNA sequence: TGCAGTGCCAGGGAGGGACGGGTGGGGACGACCCAGTACTTC.

The table lists this clonotype with a few counts. A much larger clonotype is one base distant, so this may be a read error. The chain has TRBV20-1 and TRBJ2-5; TRBD2 agrees at 7 bases. Germline-derived CDR1 and CDR2 are DFQATT and SNEGSKA (reference sequence). With 0 bases clipped from V and 4 bases from J, the junction kept 8 bases outside the gene matches. The CDR3 length is 15 residues. The CDR3 nucleotides are TGCAGTGCTAGAGATGTGGGGGAGGGCCCAGAGACCCAGTACTTC. Protein sequence: CSARDVGEGPETQYF.

This clonotype came up many times. V usage is TRBV7-2 and J usage is TRBJ1-4; possible D gene TRBD1, 5 bases. The CDR3 is 17 amino acids. The germline gives CDR1 SGHTA, CDR2 FQGNSA. The V end was cut by 3 bases, the J end by 8 bases, with 22 bases between. The CDR3 reads CASSLRIGTTSGEKLFF. In nucleotides, the CDR3 is TGTGCCAGCAGCTTGCGTATTGGGACGACGTCTGGGGAAAAACTGTTTTTT. Full variable domain (rest looked up from reference TRBV7-2 and TRBJ1-4): GAGVSQSPSNKVTEKGKDVELRCDPISGHTALYWYRQSLGQGLEFLIYFQGNSAPDKSGLPSDRFSAERTGGSVSTLTIQRTQQEDSAVYLCASSLRIGTTSGEKLFFGSGTQLSVL.